The entry below describes one T cell receptor (beta chain). The CDR3 totals 13 residues. Deletions cut 7 bases from V and 5 bases from J, with 14 bases between. Germline CDR1 LGHDT, CDR2 YNNKEL (reference sequence). This sample stems from a study of blood T cell repertoires in COVID-19. Looking at the study overall: Researchers got acute and convalescent COVID-19 samples from the United States, Italy and Spain.

Assay: immunoSEQ multiplex PCR; the TCRdb copy retains only in-frame clones and omits some. The sample yields about 82,000 clones, over 80% seen once. The receptor's source is a man older than 75 with active or convalescent COVID-19. Material for sequencing was peripheral blood. V usage is TRBV3-1 (or the pseudogene TRBV3-2) and J usage is TRBJ1-2; weak D call: TRBD1 (5 bases). The CDR3 region has the DNA TGTGCCAGCACGGGGGATAGGGGATATGGCTACACCTTC. This encodes CASTGDRGYGYTF.